This TCR beta chain originates from a study of CD8 T cells in Susac syndrome. Reverse transcription of about 0.5 to 1 ug RNA used random hexamers. TCRdb re-derived calls from the immunoSEQ multiplex PCR reads in MiXCR, one entry per CDR3 protein. In the table there are 20,000 to 25,000 distinct CDR3 sequences, roughly 93% of which are singletons. The receptor's source is a human donor in good health. The sample taken for sequencing was CD8+ T cells from PBMCs.

In nucleotides, the CDR3 is TGTGCCAGCAGTTTAGGGGGACAGGGCTGGGAGACCCAGTACTTC. Its protein is CASSLGGQGWETQYF. This rearrangement joins TRBV27 to TRBJ2-5; 9 bases agree with TRBD1. Looked up from germline, CDR1 is MNHEY and CDR2 is SMNVEV (reference sequence). The V and J ends lost 2 bases and 5 bases, in that order; junction bases with no gene match: 6. The CDR3 is 15 residues long.